This T cell receptor beta chain was sequenced during a study of CD8+ T cells in alopecia areata. Across the study: Treatment of the treated patients consisted of oral tofacitinib, 5 to 10 mg twice daily. Findings and caveats of the study: Mouse data revealed clearer TCR sharing than patient data did, a gap possibly tied to HLA. Clonality was higher in lesional than normal scalp, especially in alopecia totalis/universalis.

Investigators isolated RNA and reverse transcribed it into cDNA to act as the sequencing template. Profiling relied on immunoSEQ multiplex PCR, and the TCRdb table lists in-frame clones only, not all of them. The sample records about 140,000 clones, 51% being singletons. Using a FACSAria, the CD4+ and CD8+ T cells were sorted from the PBMCs. The CDR3 runs 15 residues. Trimming at V came to 5 bases and at J to 6 bases, leaving 6 bases not matched to a gene. The germline CDR1 and CDR2 sequences are SGHAT and FQNNGV. Regarding this clone: What it binds is unknown.

This specimen was CD4+ T cells sorted from blood, taken at week 0. This TCR was sampled from a human donor with alopecia areata. The rearrangement links TRBV11-2 to TRBJ2-1, with 11 positions matching TRBD2. Written as DNA, the CDR3 is TGTGCCAGCAGCGTCGGACTAGCGGGCGCCAATGAGCAGTTCTTC. It codes for CASSVGLAGANEQFF.